This TCR beta chain was retrieved from a study of blood T cell repertoires in COVID-19. Study background: Collection of acute and convalescent COVID-19 samples took place in the United States, Italy and Spain.

Methods used by the authors: Reference gene primers were amplified, and this amplification served to estimate nucleated cell counts. Produced via immunoSEQ multiplex PCR; TCRdb's table is partial and in-frame only. V and J calls and clone size are copied from that table; D and trimming were computed from the DNA. The sample records 200,000 or so clones, approximately 90% being singletons. The CDR3 is 17 amino acids. Germline V CDR1 and CDR2: LGHNA, YSLEER. V lost 0 bases and J lost 2, with 17 bases in between. The source material was peripheral blood. The chain employs TRBV4-3 and TRBJ2-7; TRBD1 might be the D (7 bases). This sequence was found in a man aged 60 to 69 with COVID-19, enrolled during active disease. CDR3 region: CASSQEAAGGIPYEQYF. In DNA form, the CDR3 reads TGCGCCAGCAGCCAAGAGGCCGCAGGGGGGATCCCCTACGAGCAGTACTTC.